One and the same sample provided the 9 T cell receptor beta chains below, sequenced in a study of blood T cell repertoires in COVID-19. Some clones are missing from TCRdb's copy, which holds only in-frame ones; the method was immunoSEQ multiplex PCR. The sample shows roughly 220,000 clones, roughly 81% of them seen only once. Input material: peripheral blood. The receptors were sampled from a man aged 50 to 59 who had recovered from COVID-19.

The chain employs TRBV10-3 and TRBJ2-1; 11 bases are a match to TRBD2. Germline V gene lookup returns CDR1 ENHRY and CDR2 SYGVKD. The J segment lost 9 bases and the V segment lost 6 bases, leaving 10 bases of the junction unmatched. This CDR3 comprises 15 residues. In DNA form, the CDR3 reads TGTGCCATCAGCACCCTAGCGGGAGGCAACGGTGAGCAGTTCTTC. Amino acid sequence: CAISTLAGGNGEQFF.

The chain couples TRBV15 to TRBJ1-1; D is ambiguous. CDR3 length: 14 amino acids. The V end lost 5 bases, the J end lost 1 base, and 11 bases lay between the germline ends. Germline loops: CDR1 LNHNV, CDR2 YYDKDF (reference sequence). CDR3 in DNA: TGTGCCACCAGCCTTTATGGTAGGAACACTGAAGCTTTCTTT. It codes for CATSLYGRNTEAFF.

V and J are TRBV28 and TRBJ1-5; TRBD1 agrees at 8 bases. Germline V lookup: CDR1 MDHEN, CDR2 SYDVKM. The length of the CDR3 is 16 residues. V lost 1 base to trimming and J lost 1 base; unmatched junction nucleotides: 3. CDR3 sequence reads: CASSLSGGVSNQPQHF. The CDR3 nucleotides are TGTGCCAGCAGTTTATCAGGGGGCGTCAGCAATCAGCCCCAGCATTTT.

In DNA form, the CDR3 reads TGTGCCAGCAGTTTACCAAGGGGTGCCCGTGGGGCCGGGGAGCTGTTTTTT. Residues: CASSLPRGARGAGELFF. The chain couples TRBV28 to TRBJ2-2; weak D call: TRBD1 (5 bases). Germline values: CDR1 MDHEN, CDR2 SYDVKM. The CDR3 loop spans 17 amino acids. V lost 2 bases, J lost 6 bases, and 19 bases lay in between.

This chain joins TRBV28 and TRBJ2-7; 8 bases fit TRBD1. Trimming removed 3 bases from V and 3 bases from J; junction bases left unmatched: 4. Germline CDR1 reads MDHEN; CDR2 reads SYDVKM. The CDR3 consists of 14 residues. Here the CDR3 reads CASSLGQEYYEQYF. CDR3 in DNA: TGTGCCAGCAGTTTGGGACAGGAGTACTACGAGCAGTACTTC.

The genes are TRBV24-1 and TRBJ2-3; TRBD2 matches 16 bases. Losses at the gene ends were 1 base for V and 8 bases for J; bases not matched to a gene: 20. The CDR3 consists of 22 residues. Germline CDR1 reads KGHDR; CDR2 reads SFDVKD. The CDR3 DNA follows: TGTGCCACCAGTGATTTCCCAACACAGCGATCCGGGACTAGCGGGAGGGGGGCTACGCAGTATTTT. Protein: CATSDFPTQRSGTSGRGATQYF.

The rearrangement uses TRBV28 and TRBJ2-6; 8 bases are shared with TRBD1. There are 15 residues in the CDR3. Germline loops: CDR1 MDHEN, CDR2 SYDVKM. V lost 3 bases, J lost 10 bases, and 8 bases stayed unmatched. CDR3 protein: CASSFPGTGSNVLTF. For the CDR3, the DNA is TGTGCCAGCAGTTTTCCCGGGACAGGTTCAAACGTCCTGACTTTC.

The V and J genes are TRBV6-5 and TRBJ1-6, with D maybe TRBD1 (6 bases). The CDR3 runs 13 residues. Germline assignment: CDR1 MNHEY and CDR2 SVGAGI. Trimming stripped 2 bases from V and 7 bases from J, with 6 bases between. The CDR3 reads CASSYQGNSPLHF. In nucleotides, the CDR3 is TGTGCCAGCAGTTACCAGGGGAATTCACCCCTCCACTTT.

The chain has TRBV27 and TRBJ1-2; 11 nucleotides line up with TRBD1. The CDR3 has 14 residues. Germline V gene lookup returns CDR1 MNHEY and CDR2 SMNVEV (reference sequence). J gave up 8 bases and V 5 bases, and 7 bases lay outside the gene matches. The CDR3 here is CASSRDRGTGGYTF. The DNA of the CDR3 is TGTGCCAGCAGTAGGGACAGGGGGACGGGAGGCTACACCTTC.